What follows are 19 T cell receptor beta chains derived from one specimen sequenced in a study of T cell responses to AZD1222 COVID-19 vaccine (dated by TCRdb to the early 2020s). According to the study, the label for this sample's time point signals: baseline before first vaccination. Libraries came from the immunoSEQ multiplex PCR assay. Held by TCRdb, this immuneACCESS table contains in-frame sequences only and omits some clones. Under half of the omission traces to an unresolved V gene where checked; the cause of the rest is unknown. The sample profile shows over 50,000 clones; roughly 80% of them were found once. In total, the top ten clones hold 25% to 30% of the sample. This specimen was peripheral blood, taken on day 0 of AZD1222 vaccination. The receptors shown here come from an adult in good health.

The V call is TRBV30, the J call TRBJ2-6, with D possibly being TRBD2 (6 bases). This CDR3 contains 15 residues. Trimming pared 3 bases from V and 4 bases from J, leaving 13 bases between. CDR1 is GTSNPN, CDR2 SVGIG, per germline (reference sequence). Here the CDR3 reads CAWSLGRGGANVLTF. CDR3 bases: TGTGCCTGGAGCCTAGGACGGGGGGGGGCCAACGTCCTGACTTTC.

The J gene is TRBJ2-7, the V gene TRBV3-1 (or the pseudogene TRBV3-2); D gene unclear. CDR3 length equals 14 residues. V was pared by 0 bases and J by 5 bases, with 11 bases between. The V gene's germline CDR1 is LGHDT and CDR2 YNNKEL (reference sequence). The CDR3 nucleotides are TGTGCCAGCAGCCAAGAGGAAGGGTACCACGAGCAGTACTTC. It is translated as CASSQEEGYHEQYF.

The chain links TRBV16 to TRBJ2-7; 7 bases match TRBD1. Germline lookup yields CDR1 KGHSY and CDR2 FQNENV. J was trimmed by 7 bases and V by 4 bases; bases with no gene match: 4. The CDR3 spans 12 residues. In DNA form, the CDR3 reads TGTGCCAGCAGCCGACAGGGTTATGAGCAGTACTTC. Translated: CASSRQGYEQYF.

CDR3 sequence (DNA): TGTGCCAGCAGCTTGCAGGGGGCCGAGGTTGGAAACACCATATATTTT. Encoded protein: CASSLQGAEVGNTIYF. The V and J genes are TRBV7-8 and TRBJ1-3, with TRBD1 identical over 8 bases. J was trimmed by 3 bases and V by 3 bases; bases with no gene match: 7. Germline V gives CDR1 SGHVS, CDR2 FQNEAQ. The CDR3 is 16 residues long.

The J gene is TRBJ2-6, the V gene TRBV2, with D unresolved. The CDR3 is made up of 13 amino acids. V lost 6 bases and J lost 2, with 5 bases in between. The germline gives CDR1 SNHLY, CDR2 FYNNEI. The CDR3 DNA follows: TGTGCCAGCAGCGGACCTGGGGCCAACGTCCTGACTTTC. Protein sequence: CASSGPGANVLTF.

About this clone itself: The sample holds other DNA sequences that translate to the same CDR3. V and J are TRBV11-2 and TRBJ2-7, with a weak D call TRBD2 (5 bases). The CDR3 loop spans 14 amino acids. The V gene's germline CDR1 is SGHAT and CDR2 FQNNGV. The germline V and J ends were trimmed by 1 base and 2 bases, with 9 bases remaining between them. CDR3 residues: CASSLASGTYEQYF. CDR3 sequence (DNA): TGTGCCAGCAGCTTAGCATCGGGAACCTACGAGCAGTACTTC.

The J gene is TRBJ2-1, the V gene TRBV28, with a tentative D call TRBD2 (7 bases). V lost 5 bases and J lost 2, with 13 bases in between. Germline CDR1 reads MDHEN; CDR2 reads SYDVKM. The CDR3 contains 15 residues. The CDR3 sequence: CASSPLGGAYNEQFF. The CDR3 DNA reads TGTGCCAGCAGTCCCCTAGGGGGGGCCTACAATGAGCAGTTCTTC.

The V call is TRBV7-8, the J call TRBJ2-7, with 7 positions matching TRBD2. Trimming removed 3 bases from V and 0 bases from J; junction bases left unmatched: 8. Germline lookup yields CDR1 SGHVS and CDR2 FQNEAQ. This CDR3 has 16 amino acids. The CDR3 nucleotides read TGTGCCAGCAGCTTTGGGCTAGCGGATACCTCCTACGAGCAGTACTTC. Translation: CASSFGLADTSYEQYF.

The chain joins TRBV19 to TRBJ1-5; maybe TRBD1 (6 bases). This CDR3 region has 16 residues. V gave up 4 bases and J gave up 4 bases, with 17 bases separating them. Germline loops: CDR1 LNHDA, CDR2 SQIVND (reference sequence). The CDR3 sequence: CASSSRGGQGNQPQHF. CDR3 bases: TGTGCCAGTAGTAGCCGAGGGGGTCAGGGGAATCAGCCCCAGCATTTT.

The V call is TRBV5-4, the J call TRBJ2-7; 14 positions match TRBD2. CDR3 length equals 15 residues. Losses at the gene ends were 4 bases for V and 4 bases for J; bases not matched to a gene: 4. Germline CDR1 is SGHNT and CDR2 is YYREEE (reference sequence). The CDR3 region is CASSMGLAGVYEQYF. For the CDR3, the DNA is TGTGCCAGCAGCATGGGACTAGCGGGAGTATACGAGCAGTACTTC.

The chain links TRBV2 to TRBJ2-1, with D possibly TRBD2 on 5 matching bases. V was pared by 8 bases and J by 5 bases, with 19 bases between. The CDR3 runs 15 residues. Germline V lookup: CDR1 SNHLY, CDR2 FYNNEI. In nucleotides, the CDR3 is TGTGCCAGCGACGGGTGGGAGTCGTTAAACAATGAGCAGTTCTTC. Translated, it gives CASDGWESLNNEQFF.

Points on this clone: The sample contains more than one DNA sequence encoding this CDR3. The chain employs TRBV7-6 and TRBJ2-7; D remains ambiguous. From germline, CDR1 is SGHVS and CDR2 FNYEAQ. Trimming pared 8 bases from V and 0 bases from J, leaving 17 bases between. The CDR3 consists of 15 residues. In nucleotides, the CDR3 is TGTGCCAGCGCAAGATTGGCGGAGAGCTCCTACGAGCAGTACTTC. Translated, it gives CASARLAESSYEQYF.

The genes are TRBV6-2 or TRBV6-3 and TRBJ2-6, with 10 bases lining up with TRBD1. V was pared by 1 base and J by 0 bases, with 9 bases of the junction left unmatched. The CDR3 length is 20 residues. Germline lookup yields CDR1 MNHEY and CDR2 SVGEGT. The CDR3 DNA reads TGTGCCAGCAGTTACTTCTACGCGGACAGGGGGTCCTCTGGGGCCAACGTCCTGACTTTC. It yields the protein CASSYFYADRGSSGANVLTF.

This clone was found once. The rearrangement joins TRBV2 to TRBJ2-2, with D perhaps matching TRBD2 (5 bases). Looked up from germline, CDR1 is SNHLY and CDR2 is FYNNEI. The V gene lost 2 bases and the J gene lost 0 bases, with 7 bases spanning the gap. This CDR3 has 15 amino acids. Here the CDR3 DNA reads TGTGCCAGCAGTGAAAGAGGGTCGAACACCGGGGAGCTGTTTTTT. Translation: CASSERGSNTGELFF.

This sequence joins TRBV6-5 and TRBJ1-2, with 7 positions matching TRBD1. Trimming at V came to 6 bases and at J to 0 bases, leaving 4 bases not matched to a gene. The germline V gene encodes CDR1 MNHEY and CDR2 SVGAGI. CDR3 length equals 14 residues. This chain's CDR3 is CASRRDRSNYGYTF. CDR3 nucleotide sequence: TGTGCCAGCAGACGGGACAGATCTAACTATGGCTACACCTTC.

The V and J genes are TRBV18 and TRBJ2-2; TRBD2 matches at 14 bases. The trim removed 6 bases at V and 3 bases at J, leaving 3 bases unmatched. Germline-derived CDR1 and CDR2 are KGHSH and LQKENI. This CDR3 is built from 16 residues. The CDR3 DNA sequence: TGTGCCAGCTCTCTGGGACTAGCGGGAGACACCGGGGAGCTGTTTTTT. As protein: CASSLGLAGDTGELFF. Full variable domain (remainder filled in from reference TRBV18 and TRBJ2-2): NAGVMQNPRHLVRRRGQEARLRCSPMKGHSHVYWYRQLPEEGLKFMVYLQKENIIDESGMPKERFSAEFPKEGPSILRIQQVVRGDSAAYFCASSLGLAGDTGELFFGEGSRLTVL.

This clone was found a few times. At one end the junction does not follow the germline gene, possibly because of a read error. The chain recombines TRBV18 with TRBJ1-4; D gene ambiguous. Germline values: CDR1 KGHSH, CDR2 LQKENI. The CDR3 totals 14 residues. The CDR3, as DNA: TGTGCCAGCTCTCAGCCCCGCCCTAATAAAAAACTGTTTTTT. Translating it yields CASSQPRPNKKLFF.

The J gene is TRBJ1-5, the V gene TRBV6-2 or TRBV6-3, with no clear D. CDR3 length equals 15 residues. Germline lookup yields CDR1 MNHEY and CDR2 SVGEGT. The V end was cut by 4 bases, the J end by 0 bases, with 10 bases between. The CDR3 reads CASSLEIYSNQPQHF. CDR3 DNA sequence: TGTGCCAGCAGTTTAGAGATATATAGCAATCAGCCCCAGCATTTT.

Here the CDR3 DNA reads TGTGCCAGCAGCTTAGATCGTCCAGATACGCAGTATTTT. This sequence encodes CASSLDRPDTQYF. V gene TRBV11-3 combines with J gene TRBJ2-3, with unresolved D. Deletions cut 0 bases from V and 4 bases from J, with 5 bases between. The CDR3 has 13 amino acids. Germline V gene sequence: CDR1 SGHNT, CDR2 YENEEA.